This entry lists 13 T cell receptor beta chains sequenced from one sample in a study of STAT5B mutations in CD4+ large granular lymphocyte leukemia. The data were produced by immunoSEQ multiplex PCR, yet TCRdb's version contains in-frame clones alone and is incomplete. The sample carries just over 40,000 clones, about four fifths recorded once. The sequenced sample was CD4+ T cells from blood buffy coats. The receptor source for this set is a human donor in good health.

This clone was detected only a few times. The V gene is TRBV5-1, the J gene TRBJ2-1; 12 bases match TRBD2. The CDR3 has 15 residues. The trim removed 0 bases at V and 8 bases at J, leaving 3 bases unmatched. Looked up from germline, CDR1 is SGHRS and CDR2 is YFSETQ. CDR3 sequence: CASSLGLAGADEQFF. The CDR3 DNA follows: TGCGCCAGCAGCTTGGGACTAGCGGGAGCAGATGAGCAGTTCTTC.

The chain employs TRBV25-1 and TRBJ1-2; D unresolved. Germline assignment: CDR1 MGHDK and CDR2 SYGVNS. The CDR3 is made up of 14 amino acids. V was shortened by 2 bases and J by 8 bases, with 15 bases between the two germline ends. The CDR3 DNA is TGTGCCAGCAGTGAACGAACCGGACTCGGGGGCTACACCTTC. The encoded protein is CASSERTGLGGYTF.

The V gene is TRBV19, the J gene TRBJ2-1; weak D call: TRBD2 (7 bases). The V and J ends lost 5 bases and 9 bases respectively, with 20 bases between them. CDR1 and CDR2 (germline): LNHDA, SQIVND (reference sequence). The CDR3 consists of 15 residues. This CDR3 reads CASSLTHGGLGEQFF. The CDR3 DNA follows: TGTGCCAGTAGTCTAACCCACGGGGGGCTAGGTGAGCAGTTCTTC.

Concerning this clone: The junction departs from the called germline gene at one end, perhaps through a read error. The same CDR3 is also encoded by other DNA sequences in this sample. The chain links TRBV4-1 to TRBJ2-5; perhaps TRBD1 as D (5 bases). The CDR3 sequence is 15 residues long. In germline, CDR1 is MGHRA, CDR2 YSYEKL. CDR3 loop: CASSPGRSLQETQYF. CDR3 nucleotides: TGCGCTAGCAGCCCAGGGCGGAGCCTCCAAGAGACCCAGTACTTC.

The chain is built from TRBV27 and TRBJ2-2; either TRBD1 or TRBD2 may fit D (5 bases each). CDR1 is MNHEY and CDR2 is SMNVEV in the germline V gene (reference sequence). V was pared by 6 bases and J by 1 base, with 12 bases between. The CDR3 is 15 amino acids. CDR3 bases: TGTGCCAGCAGAACCGGGACGAGGAACACCGGGGAGCTGTTTTTT. Residues: CASRTGTRNTGELFF.

V usage is TRBV6-6 and J usage is TRBJ1-5; D perhaps matches TRBD1 (5 bases). Germline values: CDR1 MNHNY, CDR2 SVGAGI (reference sequence). Trimming left V 0 bases short and J 1 base short, with 10 bases between. This CDR3 region has 16 residues. CDR3 sequence (DNA): TGTGCCAGCAGTTACTCGGGGCAGTTCAGCAATCAGCCCCAGCATTTT. Protein product: CASSYSGQFSNQPQHF.

V and J are TRBV7-3 and TRBJ1-2; TRBD1 matches 9 bases. Trimming at V came to 8 bases and at J to 3 bases, leaving 7 bases not matched to a gene. The CDR3 contains 14 residues. The germline V gene has CDR1 SGHTA and CDR2 FQGTGA. The CDR3, as DNA: TGTGCCAGCGCCTCACAGGGGGCGGACTATGGCTACACCTTC. It translates to CASASQGADYGYTF.

The chain links TRBV6-5 to TRBJ2-4; D is uncertain. CDR3 size: 11 residues. Germline lookup yields CDR1 MNHEY and CDR2 SVGAGI. Trimming stripped 5 bases from V and 12 bases from J, with 11 bases between. The CDR3 sequence: CASSLGLDQYF. The CDR3 DNA reads TGTGCCAGCAGTCTGGGTTTGGATCAGTACTTC.

The chain is built from TRBV21-1 and TRBJ2-7; TRBD1 was called by the table and not checked on the DNA. TRBV21-1 represents a pseudogene. The CDR3 totals 14 residues. CDR3 region: CASSRDKELSLQYF. The CDR3 DNA sequence: TGTGCCAGCAGCAGGGACAAGGAGCTAAGCCTGCAGTACTTC.

The table lists this clone with a few counts. The V gene is TRBV7-9, the J gene TRBJ1-5; the match to TRBD1 covers 7 bases. V lost 4 bases to trimming and J lost 6 bases; unmatched junction nucleotides: 6. The length of the CDR3 is 14 residues. In germline, CDR1 is SEHNR, CDR2 FQNEAQ (reference sequence). CDR3 residues: CASSSDRATQPQHF. Written as DNA, the CDR3 is TGTGCCAGCAGCTCTGACAGGGCTACTCAGCCCCAGCATTTT.

This chain uses TRBV30 with TRBJ1-4; TRBD1 is a possible D gene (5 bases). There are 14 residues in the CDR3. Looked up from germline, CDR1 is GTSNPN and CDR2 is SVGIG (reference sequence). V dropped 4 bases and J dropped 8 bases, with 17 bases sitting between them. CDR3 sequence (DNA): TGTGCCTGGAAGGCCGGGACTGGCACCGAAAAACTGTTTTTT. Encoded protein: CAWKAGTGTEKLFF.

The chain combines TRBV10-3 with TRBJ2-3; D not resolved. This CDR3 has 14 residues. V lost 6 bases and J lost 4, with 14 bases in between. Per germline, CDR1 ENHRY and CDR2 SYGVKD. The CDR3 loop reads CAIRESYAADTQYF. The DNA of the CDR3 is TGTGCCATCAGAGAGAGTTACGCCGCAGATACGCAGTATTTT.

The V and J genes are TRBV10-3 and TRBJ2-5; TRBD1 agrees at 8 bases. TRBJ2-7 explains the end of the DNA better; the J call may be wrong. CDR3 size: 16 residues. Germline loops: CDR1 ENHRY, CDR2 SYGVKD. The CDR3 spells CAISENLQGASNEQYF. The DNA of the CDR3 is TGTGCCATCAGTGAGAACCTCCAGGGGGCTTCCAACGAGCAGTACTTC.